A single sample is the source of the 10 T cell receptor beta chains below, sequenced in a study of T cell clonotyping in hematopoietic cell transplantation (dated by TCRdb to the early 2020s). Library preparation employed the immunoSEQ multiplex PCR assay. The table comes from immuneACCESS by way of TCRdb, which keeps in-frame sequences with V and J called. Part of the clones is missing from these tables; in studies checked, under half for an unresolved V gene and the rest for unknown reasons. Recorded for this sample are roughly 13,000 clones; 94% of them occurred a single time. The ten largest account for 4.5% of the sample. What the time point label conveys for this sample: 30 days after allo-HCT. The sample was PBMCs, taken 30 days after allogeneic stem cell transplant. These receptors were obtained from a male patient aged 55 to 69 who had an allogeneic stem cell transplant from an unrelated donor, so the T cells may come from the graft donor. Some clones in this sample may be carry-over from other donors' samples.

This clone was recorded once. The gene calls are TRBV29-1 and TRBJ2-5, with D uncertain. CDR1 is SQVTM and CDR2 is ANQGSEA in the germline V gene. Trimming cost V 0 bases and J 0 bases, with 8 bases left between them. The CDR3 loop spans 14 amino acids. The CDR3 DNA is TGCAGCGTTGAAGATTGGCCTAACCAAGAGACCCAGTACTTC. Amino acids: CSVEDWPNQETQYF.

The gene calls are TRBV14 and TRBJ2-6; D remains ambiguous. Per the germline V gene, CDR1 is SGHDN and CDR2 is FVKESK. The CDR3 extends over 15 amino acids. V was shortened by 0 bases and J by 2 bases, with 5 bases between the two germline ends. In DNA, the CDR3 is TGTGCCAGCAGCCAAGAGAGAGCTGGGGCCAACGTCCTGACTTTC. It codes for CASSQERAGANVLTF.

This clone was recorded a few times. The chain has TRBV7-9 and TRBJ2-6; D not certain. CDR1 and CDR2 (germline): SEHNR, FQNEAQ (reference sequence). The CDR3 loop spans 15 amino acids. V shed 0 bases and J shed 1 base, with 4 bases lying between them. CDR3 protein: CASSLAVSGANVLTF. The CDR3 bases are TGTGCCAGCAGCTTAGCAGTTTCTGGGGCCAACGTCCTGACTTTC.

This chain links TRBV27 with TRBJ2-5; 8 bases are shared with TRBD1. Germline values: CDR1 MNHEY, CDR2 SMNVEV (reference sequence). This CDR3 contains 14 residues. V gave up 6 bases and J gave up 3 bases; unmatched junction bases: 6. The CDR3 DNA follows: TGTGCCAGCAGCCCGTGGGACAGGAAAGAGACCCAGTACTTC. As protein: CASSPWDRKETQYF.

The chain couples TRBV5-1 to TRBJ2-1; 13 bases fit TRBD2. CDR1 is SGHRS, CDR2 YFSETQ, per germline. J lost 10 bases, V lost 4 bases, and 8 bases had no gene match. This CDR3 is 15 amino acids long. The CDR3 sequence is CASSPGLAGEREQFF. CDR3 DNA sequence: TGCGCCAGCAGCCCAGGACTAGCGGGGGAGCGGGAGCAGTTCTTC.

The chain is built from TRBV7-2 and TRBJ1-6; maybe TRBD1 (6 bases). The CDR3 is 14 amino acids. With 6 bases removed from V and 4 bases from J, the gap between germline ends came to 10 bases. Germline CDR1 and CDR2: SGHTA and FQGNSA. CDR3 residues: CASSPTGYNSPLHF. The DNA for the CDR3 is TGTGCCAGCAGTCCAACAGGGTATAATTCACCCCTCCACTTT.

The chain couples TRBV5-1 to TRBJ2-3; a weak D match, TRBD2 (6 bases). CDR1 is SGHRS, CDR2 YFSETQ, per germline. The length of the CDR3 is 15 residues. Trimming shortened V by 4 bases and J by 5 bases, and 17 bases separated the two germline ends. CDR3 bases: TGCGCCAGCAGCCTTGCGGCAAAGACTAGAGATACGCAGTATTTT. It codes for CASSLAAKTRDTQYF.

This chain links TRBV19 with TRBJ2-2; D call uncertain. Deletions cut 6 bases from V and 4 bases from J, with 12 bases between. This CDR3 has 14 residues. Per germline, CDR1 LNHDA and CDR2 SQIVND (reference sequence). DNA for the CDR3: TGTGCCAGTAGAGAAACGTCTGCCACCGGGGAGCTGTTTTTT. Its translation: CASRETSATGELFF.

The chain is built from TRBV10-3 and TRBJ1-1, with D unclear. V was cut by 7 bases and J by 7 bases, with 10 bases left in between. The CDR3 contains 11 residues. From germline, CDR1 is ENHRY and CDR2 SYGVKD. The CDR3 loop reads CAITDLVEAFF. As DNA, the CDR3 is TGTGCCATCACTGACCTAGTTGAAGCTTTCTTT.

This chain joins TRBV6-1 and TRBJ2-2; 10 nucleotides match TRBD2. The CDR3 consists of 15 residues. Germline CDR1 is MNHNS and CDR2 is SASEGT. Trimming took 2 bases from V and 7 from J; bases not matched to a gene: 4. As DNA, the CDR3 is TGTGCCAGCAGTGAAATAGCGGGGGGAGGCGGGGAGCTGTTTTTT. Protein: CASSEIAGGGGELFF.